This T cell receptor beta chain was profiled in a study of PD-1 blockade in classical Hodgkin lymphoma (dated by TCRdb to between 2020 and 2021). Context from the whole study: Nivolumab dosing was 3 mg/kg intravenously every 2 weeks, continuing until either disease progression or unacceptable toxicity. The study used CyTOF and TCR beta sequencing to define a peripheral blood immune signature of response to PD-1 blockade in classical Hodgkin lymphoma. Results and caveats for the whole study, not just this receptor: Baseline TCR diversity was reported as lower in newly diagnosed patients than in healthy donors, and lower still in relapsed/refractory patients. Only a single clinical trial cohort was studied, and what caused the repertoire differences, possibly disease activity or prior therapy, remained undefined. By C4D1, a significant rise was seen in CD4+ TCR diversity but not in CD8+ TCR diversity (p=0.0027 vs p=0.16), and the rise was most apparent among complete responders (p=0.02). Lower diversity was seen in patients whose nivolumab began less than 1 year after ASCT, and these patients were left out of later analyses so that immune reconstitution would not confound the results. Trial patients with a complete response had baseline diversity similar to that of newly diagnosed patients, while partial responders and progressors had significantly lower diversity.

The germline V gene (reference sequence) specifies SGHNT as CDR1 and YYREEE as CDR2. V lost 1 base and J lost 7 bases, and the count of bases not matched to a germline gene is 10. Including cysteine and phenylalanine, the CDR3 has 15 amino acids. Kept here is only the CDR3 DNA, which spans 45 bases and is read in frame from base 1. Note on this clone: The target of this receptor is not known. No quality values exist for individual bases; no much larger clone is one base distant.

Genomic DNA was isolated using the Qiagen DNeasy kit from unsorted PBMCs as well as from negatively selected CD4+ and CD8+ fractions. TCR beta CDR3 regions were amplified by immunoSEQ multiplex PCR using primers annealing to V and J segments. A synthetic immune receptor repertoire was used to minimize amplification bias, and remaining bias was computationally removed after sequencing. The paper's data handling went like this. Repertoire diversity was quantified as the Shannon entropy index using custom Python scripts. The unsorted, CD4+ and CD8+ repertoires were each analyzed separately, with the exception of combined analyses, where CD4+ and CD8+ sequences were merged in silico. Clonal expansion was defined as at least a 2-fold frequency increase after treatment relative to C1D1, with a pseudocount of 0.5 for undetected baseline clones. Clones with 0 or 1 copy at C1D1 were defined as singleton clones, while clones with 2 or more copies were defined as non-singleton clones. Clones expanded in unsorted samples were assigned a CD4+, CD8+ or unknown annotation through matching of protein sequences in sorted samples from the same patient. Wilcoxon tests on paired samples were used to test changes in diversity from C1D1 to C4D1. Here the immuneACCESS table is served through TCRdb, limited to in-frame sequences with V and J called. Missing clones are a known gap in these copies; in checked studies unresolved V genes cover under half, and the rest lacks a known reason. That table gives V, J and clone size, and the DNA gave D and trimming. Recorded for this sample are 98,000 or so clones; nearly 90% of them occurred a single time. Roughly 21% of the sample rests with the top ten.

In the paper's terms, the time point label means: cycle 2 day 1 (C2D1) of nivolumab. Every trial patient had relapsed after autologous stem cell transplantation, and cohorts A, B and C differed in prior brentuximab vedotin exposure. The trial cohort comprised around 60 patients with relapsed/refractory classical Hodgkin lymphoma whose best overall responses were complete response, partial response or progressive disease. In the multi-cohort phase II CheckMate 205 trial, trial patients received single-agent nivolumab. An independent review committee assessed best overall response using the 2007 International Working Group response criteria. Trial PBMCs were collected just before the start of nivolumab (C1D1) and during therapy at cycle 2 day 1 and cycle 4 day 1. Peripheral blood was collected in 8 mL Vacutainer Cell Preparation Tubes, from which PBMCs were isolated by centrifugation and then cryopreserved.

The chain is made from TRBV5-4 and TRBJ1-2; TRBD1 matches 7 bases in the middle. Sequences were derived from peripheral blood mononuclear cells (PBMCs), sampled before the second cycle of nivolumab. This clonotype originated in a human donor with classical Hodgkin lymphoma. The DNA is TGTGCCAGCAGCTTGCAAACGGGACAGCTACCTGGCTACACCTTC. It encodes CASSLQTGQLPGYTF.